These 28 T cell receptor beta chains share one sample of origin, sequenced in a study of control samples from healthy donors and cancer patients. Assay used: immunoSEQ multiplex PCR; TCRdb lists only in-frame clones, some missing. Here the sample spans approximately 160,000 clones, approximately 91% being singletons. Sequencing was performed on blood. The receptors originated from a woman aged 35 to 49 in good health.

This clone was seen only a few times. The chain recombines TRBV6-6 with TRBJ1-4; D not certain. V lost 5 bases and J 0 bases, leaving 10 bases between the germline ends. CDR1 and CDR2 (germline): MNHNY, SVGAGI (reference sequence). The CDR3 is made up of 15 amino acids. The CDR3 nucleotides are TGTGCCAGCAGTACCGGGGATGCAACTAATGAAAAACTGTTTTTT. It codes for CASSTGDATNEKLFF.

V gene TRBV6-6 combines with J gene TRBJ1-1; D remains ambiguous. Trimming cost V 2 bases and J 2 bases, with 9 bases left between them. The CDR3 consists of 14 residues. Germline CDR1 and CDR2: MNHNY and SVGAGI (reference sequence). In DNA, the CDR3 is TGTGCCAGCAGTTACACCGGTAGTAACACTGAAGCTTTCTTT. Residues: CASSYTGSNTEAFF.

The chain employs TRBV19 and TRBJ2-3; D gene ambiguous. Germline CDR1 is LNHDA and CDR2 is SQIVND (reference sequence). V was cut by 2 bases and J by 5 bases, with 8 bases left in between. This CDR3 contains 13 residues. CDR3 region: CASSIRPGDTQYF. CDR3 DNA sequence: TGTGCCAGTAGTATAAGGCCGGGAGATACGCAGTATTTT. The full variable domain, its missing parts supplied by reference TRBV19 and TRBJ2-3, is DGGITQSPKYLFRKEGQNVTLSCEQNLNHDAMYWYRQDPGQGLRLIYYSQIVNDFQKGDIAEGYSVSREKKESFPLTVTSAQKNPTAFYLCASSIRPGDTQYFGPGTRLTVL.

V is TRBV11-2 and J is TRBJ2-7; tentative D call: TRBD1 (6 bases). Germline loops: CDR1 SGHAT, CDR2 FQNNGV. Trimming shortened V by 3 bases and J by 2 bases, and 17 bases separated the two germline ends. The CDR3 loop spans 16 amino acids. The CDR3 DNA follows: TGTGCCAGCAGCTTTTGGGACATCCGACAACCCTACGAGCAGTACTTC. Translated: CASSFWDIRQPYEQYF.

The V call is TRBV5-4, the J call TRBJ2-7, with a weak D call TRBD1 (9 bases). The CDR3 consists of 15 residues. Germline CDR1 reads SGHNT; CDR2 reads YYREEE (reference sequence). The germline V and J ends were trimmed by 2 bases and 7 bases, with 19 bases remaining between them. The CDR3 sequence: CASSLPGQGGREQYF. CDR3 bases: TGTGCCAGCAGCTTACCGGGACAGGGCGGGAGGGAGCAGTACTTC.

The gene calls are TRBV7-2 and TRBJ1-3; D gene ambiguous. The CDR3 totals 16 residues. Germline V CDR1 and CDR2: SGHTA, FQGNSA. V was clipped by 2 bases and J by 1 base, with 12 bases between them. CDR3 nucleotide sequence: TGTGCCAGCAGCTTAAGGTCTTCGGGGTCTGGAAACACCATATATTTT. Translating it yields CASSLRSSGSGNTIYF.

The chain couples TRBV5-1 to TRBJ1-3; the D is unclear. From germline, CDR1 is SGHRS and CDR2 YFSETQ. V was cut by 0 bases and J by 2 bases, with 9 bases left in between. This CDR3 spans 15 amino acids. DNA for the CDR3: TGCGCCAGCAGCTTGGGCCCCGGCCCTGGAAACACCATATATTTT. Amino acid sequence: CASSLGPGPGNTIYF.

This chain links TRBV7-2 with TRBJ2-2; D remains unclear. V gave up 8 bases and J gave up 2 bases, with 15 bases separating them. Germline V lookup: CDR1 SGHTA, CDR2 FQGNSA. CDR3 length: 15 amino acids. The CDR3 sequence: CASPMGSFNTGELFF. The CDR3 DNA reads TGTGCCAGCCCAATGGGATCATTCAACACCGGGGAGCTGTTTTTT.

V gene TRBV21-1 combines with J gene TRBJ1-5. TRBV21-1 constitutes a pseudogene. The CDR3 sequence is 13 residues long. In DNA, the CDR3 is TGTGCCAGATCCCTGGGGGGCGATCAGCCCCAGCATTTT. Encoded protein: CARSLGGDQPQHF.

V gene TRBV7-9 combines with J gene TRBJ2-7; D may be TRBD1 (6 bases). This CDR3 is 13 amino acids long. Trimming left V 4 bases short and J 6 bases short, with 13 bases between. Germline V gene data show CDR1 as SEHNR and CDR2 as FQNEAQ (reference sequence). CDR3: CASSSRVGGEQYF. The CDR3 DNA is TGTGCCAGCAGCTCCAGGGTAGGGGGCGAGCAGTACTTC.

The rearrangement links TRBV14 to TRBJ2-1, with D perhaps matching TRBD2 (6 bases). The germline gives CDR1 SGHDN, CDR2 FVKESK. The CDR3 is 14 amino acids. V shed 2 bases and J shed 5 bases, with 10 bases lying between them. CDR3 DNA: TGTGCCAGCAGCCAAATAGGAGGGAACAATGAGCAGTTCTTC. Its translation: CASSQIGGNNEQFF.

V usage is TRBV4-1 and J usage is TRBJ2-1; possibly TRBD2 for D (6 bases). Germline assignment: CDR1 MGHRA and CDR2 YSYEKL. CDR3 length: 14 amino acids. V lost 5 bases and J lost 6, with 14 bases in between. CDR3 sequence (DNA): TGCGCCAGCAGCTTGGGTAGCGGCGCCAATGAGCAGTTCTTC. As protein: CASSLGSGANEQFF.

The genes are TRBV12-3 or TRBV12-4 and TRBJ2-1; D uncertain. CDR3 size: 13 residues. The V and J ends lost 5 bases and 7 bases respectively, with 12 bases between them. CDR3: CASSPSTLNEQFF. The DNA for the CDR3 is TGTGCCAGCAGTCCAAGTACCCTAAATGAGCAGTTCTTC.

CDR3 protein: CASSYLEGSTEAFF. DNA for the CDR3: TGTGCCAGCAGCTATCTTGAGGGCTCCACTGAAGCTTTCTTT. The chain couples TRBV7-9 to TRBJ1-1; D is ambiguous. The germline V and J ends were trimmed by 4 bases and 4 bases, with 13 bases remaining between them. The CDR3 runs to 14 residues. CDR1 is SEHNR and CDR2 is FQNEAQ in the germline V gene (reference sequence).

The chain links TRBV12-5 to TRBJ2-3; D perhaps matches TRBD1 (6 bases). This CDR3 contains 15 residues. Trimming pared 0 bases from V and 2 bases from J, leaving 9 bases between. Germline CDR1 reads LGHNT; CDR2 reads FRNRAP. As DNA, the CDR3 is TGTGCTAGTGGTTTGGTACAGGGAAACACAGATACGCAGTATTTT. This codes for CASGLVQGNTDTQYF.

The rearrangement links TRBV24-1 to TRBJ2-2; TRBD2 is a possible D gene (5 bases). Germline-derived CDR1 and CDR2 are KGHDR and SFDVKD. CDR3 length: 13 amino acids. Trimming took 5 bases from V and 7 from J, leaving 10 bases between them. The CDR3 sequence: CATSGRGNGELFF. Written as DNA, the CDR3 is TGTGCCACCAGTGGTAGAGGGAACGGGGAGCTGTTTTTT.

The rearrangement joins TRBV2 to TRBJ1-1; D is unresolved. Germline loops: CDR1 SNHLY, CDR2 FYNNEI. The CDR3 is 14 residues long. Trimming pared 4 bases from V and 3 bases from J, leaving 12 bases between. For the CDR3, the DNA is TGTGCCAGCAGTGCTGAGGAAGGGTACACTGAAGCTTTCTTT. Its protein product is CASSAEEGYTEAFF.

V and J are TRBV3-1 (or the pseudogene TRBV3-2) and TRBJ2-6; D is ambiguous. The CDR3 sequence is 17 residues long. The germline V gene has CDR1 LGHDT and CDR2 YNNKEL (reference sequence). Trimming left V 4 bases short and J 0 bases short, with 13 bases between. In DNA, the CDR3 is TGTGCCAGCAGCCCCATTCCCCCGAACTCTGGGGCCAACGTCCTGACTTTC. Translating it yields CASSPIPPNSGANVLTF.

The rearrangement joins TRBV5-1 to TRBJ2-3, with a tentative D call TRBD1 (6 bases). From germline, CDR1 is SGHRS and CDR2 YFSETQ. Trimming took 0 bases from V and 3 from J, leaving 17 bases between them. The length of the CDR3 is 17 residues. The CDR3 here is CASSLASQGIRTDTQYF. In DNA, the CDR3 is TGCGCCAGCAGCTTGGCCTCTCAGGGGATAAGGACAGATACGCAGTATTTT.

This clone was recorded a few times. The chain is built from TRBV4-1 and TRBJ1-1; D gene unclear. V lost 0 bases and J lost 5, with 7 bases in between. The germline V gene has CDR1 MGHRA and CDR2 YSYEKL. CDR3 length: 13 amino acids. The CDR3 spells CASSQEGLTEAFF. CDR3 sequence (DNA): TGCGCCAGCAGCCAAGAGGGTCTAACTGAAGCTTTCTTT.

This chain connects TRBV5-4 to TRBJ2-1, with D tentatively TRBD2 (7 bases). V lost 0 bases, J lost 7 bases, and 11 bases lay in between. The germline gives CDR1 SGHNT, CDR2 YYREEE (reference sequence). The CDR3 sequence is 14 residues long. The CDR3: CASSLVGGANEQFF. Written as DNA, the CDR3 is TGTGCCAGCAGCTTGGTAGGGGGGGCGAATGAGCAGTTCTTC. The full variable domain, its missing parts supplied by reference TRBV5-4 and TRBJ2-1, is ETGVTQSPTHLIKTRGQQVTLRCSSQSGHNTVSWYQQALGQGPQFIFQYYREEENGRGNFPPRFSGLQFPNYSSELNVNALELDDSALYLCASSLVGGANEQFFGPGTRLTVL.

V is TRBV2 and J is TRBJ2-5, with D uncertain. Germline CDR1 is SNHLY and CDR2 is FYNNEI. Trimming took off 9 bases at V and 4 bases at J, with 12 bases between the two ends. The CDR3 is 12 amino acids. The CDR3 region is CARTPARETQYF. The CDR3 nucleotides read TGTGCCAGAACCCCGGCGAGAGAGACCCAGTACTTC.

The chain has TRBV19 and TRBJ1-6, with TRBD1 matching over 9 bases. V lost 1 base to trimming and J lost 4 bases; unmatched junction nucleotides: 5. The CDR3 covers 17 residues. CDR1 and CDR2 from the germline V gene are LNHDA and SQIVND (reference sequence). The CDR3 loop is CASSIVGQGMYNSPLHF. Here the CDR3 DNA reads TGTGCCAGTAGTATAGTGGGACAGGGTATGTATAATTCACCCCTCCACTTT.

The gene calls are TRBV7-2 and TRBJ2-1; weak D call: TRBD2 (6 bases). Germline V gene data show CDR1 as SGHTA and CDR2 as FQGNSA. The CDR3 is 12 amino acids. The V end was cut by 3 bases, the J end by 8 bases, with 8 bases between. The CDR3 sequence: CASSFRRDEQFF. For the CDR3, the DNA is TGTGCCAGCAGCTTTCGGAGGGATGAGCAGTTCTTC.

As DNA, the CDR3 is TGTGCCAGCAGCGCACATACTCTACCAATTTACAATGAGCAGTTCTTC. Translation gives CASSAHTLPIYNEQFF. The chain has TRBV9 and TRBJ2-1; D ambiguous. Germline V gives CDR1 SGDLS, CDR2 YYNGEE. CDR3 length: 16 residues. The V and J ends lost 3 bases and 4 bases respectively, with 17 bases between them.

As to this clone: This sample also contains other DNA sequences that code for the same CDR3. The genes are TRBV3-1 (or the pseudogene TRBV3-2) and TRBJ1-5; D is perhaps TRBD1 (5 bases). The CDR3 sequence is 14 residues long. CDR1 is LGHDT, CDR2 YNNKEL, per germline (reference sequence). V dropped 2 bases and J dropped 3 bases, with 8 bases sitting between them. CDR3 DNA: TGTGCCAGCAGCCAACAGGGATCCAATCAGCCCCAGCATTTT. It specifies CASSQQGSNQPQHF.

The rearrangement joins TRBV6-5 to TRBJ2-6; D is unresolved. Germline V gene data show CDR1 as MNHEY and CDR2 as SVGAGI. This CDR3 contains 12 residues. The ends were cut back, 8 bases at V and 8 bases at J, with 10 bases in the middle. CDR3 sequence reads: CASGQTTNVLTF. In DNA form, the CDR3 reads TGTGCCAGCGGGCAAACGACCAACGTCCTGACTTTC.

CDR3 region: CASSPRDSSNYGYTF. DNA of the CDR3: TGTGCCAGCAGCCCGAGGGACTCATCTAACTATGGCTACACCTTC. V usage is TRBV7-8 and J usage is TRBJ1-2; D might be TRBD1 (5 bases). V lost 5 bases, J lost 0 bases, and 13 bases lay in between. CDR1 SGHVS and CDR2 FQNEAQ come from the germline V gene. The CDR3 consists of 15 residues.